Here is one TCR beta chain with its context. Germline V lookup: CDR1 MDHEN, CDR2 SYDVKM. The CDR3 is 15 amino acids. The V end was cut by 5 bases, the J end by 6 bases, with 20 bases between. The data are from a study of shared clonotypes between healthy human individuals. Repertoires were generated with immunoSEQ multiplex PCR, while TCRdb's copy carries only in-frame clones and drops some. Of some 650,000 clones in the sample, 97% are singletons; the top ten hold approximately 0.057%. Material for sequencing was naive CD4+ T cells sorted from blood. Subset denoted: CD45RA+ positively selected. The clonotype originates from a woman aged 25 to 39 in good health. The V and J genes are TRBV28 and TRBJ2-7; either TRBD1 or TRBD2 may fit D (5 bases each). The CDR3 bases are TGTGCCAGCAGTCTTTGGACTCGCCTTGGGGGCGAGCAGTACTTC. This codes for CASSLWTRLGGEQYF.